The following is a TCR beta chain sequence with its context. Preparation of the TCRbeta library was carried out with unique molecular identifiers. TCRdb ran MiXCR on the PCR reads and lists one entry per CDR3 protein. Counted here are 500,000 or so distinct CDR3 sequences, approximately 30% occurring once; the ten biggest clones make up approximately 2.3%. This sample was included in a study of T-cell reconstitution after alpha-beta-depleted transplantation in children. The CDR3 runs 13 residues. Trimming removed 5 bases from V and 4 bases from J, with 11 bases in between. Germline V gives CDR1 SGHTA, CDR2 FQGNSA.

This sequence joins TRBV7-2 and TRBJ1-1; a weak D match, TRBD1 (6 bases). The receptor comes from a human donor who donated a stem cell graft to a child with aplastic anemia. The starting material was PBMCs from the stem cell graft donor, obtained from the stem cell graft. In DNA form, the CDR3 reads TGTGCCAGCAGCCCGGCCAGGGGCACTGAAGCTTTCTTT. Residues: CASSPARGTEAFF.